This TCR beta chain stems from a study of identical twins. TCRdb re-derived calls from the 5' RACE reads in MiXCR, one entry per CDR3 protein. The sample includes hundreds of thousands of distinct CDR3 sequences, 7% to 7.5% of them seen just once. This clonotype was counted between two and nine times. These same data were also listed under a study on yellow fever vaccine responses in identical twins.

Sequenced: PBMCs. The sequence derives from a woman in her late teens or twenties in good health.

Here the CDR3 reads CSADPGQGLSEAFF. CDR3 sequence (DNA): TGCAGTGCGGACCCGGGACAGGGACTTTCAGAAGCTTTCTTT. The chain employs TRBV20-1 and TRBJ1-1; 9 nucleotides agree with TRBD1. J was trimmed by 8 bases and V by 6 bases; bases with no gene match: 13. This CDR3 comprises 14 residues. Germline V gene sequence: CDR1 DFQATT, CDR2 SNEGSKA (reference sequence).